The next 25 T cell receptor beta chains were all read from a single sample in a study of metastatic and nonmetastatic thyroid tumors. MiXCR reprocessed the PCR reads for TCRdb. The repertoire has under 20,000 clones, over 25% of them found once; the top ten carry approximately 26%. Before thyroid surgery, none of the patients had received any treatment. The sequenced material came from tumor tissue. These receptors came from a male donor with papillary thyroid cancer or a benign thyroid nodule (not recorded which). Some clones in this sample may be carry-over from other donors' samples.

V is TRBV5-1 and J is TRBJ2-2, with D tentatively TRBD2 (6 bases). Germline loops: CDR1 SGHRS, CDR2 YFSETQ. CDR3 size: 14 residues. Trimming pared 6 bases from V and 5 bases from J, leaving 14 bases between. The CDR3 bases are TGCGCCAGCAACATAGCGGTTCGGACCGGGGAGCTGTTTTTT. It translates to CASNIAVRTGELFF. The full variable domain, completed using reference TRBV5-1 and TRBJ2-2, is KAGVTQTPRYLIKTRGQQVTLSCSPISGHRSVSWYQQTPGQGLQFLFEYFSETQRNKGNFPGRFSGRQFSNSRSEMNVSTLELGDSALYLCASNIAVRTGELFFGEGSRLTVL.

This clone ranks as medium-sized (0.01 to 0.1%). This chain joins TRBV7-8 and TRBJ1-2; unclear D gene. CDR3 size: 18 residues. In germline, CDR1 is SGHVS, CDR2 FQNEAQ. V lost 4 bases, J lost 0 bases, and 21 bases lay in between. CDR3 sequence reads: CASSSGTQRLSANYGYTF. CDR3 nucleotides: TGTGCCAGCAGCTCAGGAACACAGCGATTATCAGCTAACTATGGCTACACCTTC.

This clone has only a few counts. The CDR3 DNA follows: TGTGCCAGCAGCCAAAGATCAGGGCAGGGGAACACCGGGGAGCTGTTTTTT. It translates to CASSQRSGQGNTGELFF. This chain links TRBV4-2 with TRBJ2-2, with a possible D match to TRBD1 (5 bases). The CDR3 runs 17 residues. V was cut by 2 bases and J by 1 base, with 14 bases left in between. Germline assignment: CDR1 LGHNA and CDR2 YNFKEQ.

CDR3 in amino acids: CASSHKGDSHTDTQYF. Written as DNA, the CDR3 is TGCGCCAGCAGTCACAAGGGGGACAGCCACACAGATACGCAGTATTTT. V is TRBV5-1 and J is TRBJ2-3, with 7 bases lining up with TRBD1. Germline CDR1 reads SGHRS; CDR2 reads YFSETQ. The CDR3 has 16 residues. J gave up 2 bases and V 5 bases, and 11 bases lay outside the gene matches.

This clone appeared a single time. The V gene is TRBV4-2, the J gene TRBJ1-3; no definite D call. Germline V lookup: CDR1 LGHNA, CDR2 YNFKEQ. V lost 7 bases to trimming and J lost 4 bases, with 11 bases between them. The CDR3 loop spans 13 amino acids. This CDR3 is CASKVGDGNTIYF. The CDR3, as DNA: TGTGCCAGCAAGGTCGGCGACGGAAACACCATATATTTT.

The rearrangement links TRBV20-1 to TRBJ2-7; D possibly matches TRBD1 or TRBD2 (5 bases each). Trimming left V 5 bases short and J 7 bases short, with 18 bases between. Per the germline V gene, CDR1 is DFQATT and CDR2 is SNEGSKA (reference sequence). This CDR3 spans 13 amino acids. The CDR3 sequence: CSAWGSLTGEQYF. DNA for the CDR3: TGCAGTGCTTGGGGGAGCCTGACTGGAGAGCAGTACTTC.

This clone was picked up a small number of times. The final CDR3 position lacks the conserved phenylalanine or tryptophan, pointing to a likely read error. The rearrangement uses TRBV7-8 and TRBJ2-1, with D tentatively TRBD2 (7 bases). V was pared by 5 bases and J by 8 bases, with 19 bases between. CDR3 length: 15 residues. Germline assignment: CDR1 SGHVS and CDR2 FQNEAQ. The CDR3 here is CASSPTSKGGHEQFL. The CDR3, as DNA: TGTGCCAGCAGCCCGACTAGCAAGGGGGGTCATGAGCAGTTCCTC.

J is TRBJ2-1 and V is TRBV7-6; maybe TRBD1 (5 bases). Deletions cut 6 bases from V and 0 bases from J, with 12 bases between. Germline V gives CDR1 SGHVS, CDR2 FNYEAQ. The CDR3 is 15 amino acids. DNA of the CDR3: TGTGCCAGCAGTTCGACAGAGAGCTCCTACAATGAGCAGTTCTTC. This gives the protein CASSSTESSYNEQFF. The full variable domain, with the rest looked up from reference TRBV7-6 and TRBJ2-1, is GAGVSQSPRYKVTKRGQDVALRCDPISGHVSLYWYRQALGQGPEFLTYFNYEAQQDKSGLPNDRFSAERPEGSISTLTIQRTEQRDSAMYRCASSSTESSYNEQFFGPGTRLTVL.

The gene calls are TRBV5-1 and TRBJ2-3, with TRBD2 identical over 9 bases. The CDR3 is 15 amino acids. Germline lookup yields CDR1 SGHRS and CDR2 YFSETQ. V lost 0 bases and J lost 3; bases outside the gene matches: 2. The CDR3 DNA follows: TGCGCCAGCAGCTTGGAAAGCGGGGGGACAGATACGCAGTATTTT. Amino acids: CASSLESGGTDTQYF.

The sample holds a few counts of this clone. This CDR3 is CASSPALQETQYF. The CDR3, as DNA: TGTGCCAGCAGTCCGGCTCTTCAAGAGACCCAGTACTTC. The rearrangement joins TRBV6-1 to TRBJ2-5; D not certain. V shed 5 bases and J shed 2 bases, with 9 bases lying between them. The CDR3 is made up of 13 amino acids. Per germline, CDR1 MNHNS and CDR2 SASEGT.

This clone was seen more than once but under ten times. CDR3 sequence reads: CASSHDETYEQYF. In DNA, the CDR3 is TGTGCCAGCAGTCACGACGAAACCTACGAGCAGTACTTC. The genes are TRBV6-1 and TRBJ2-7; D remains unclear. Trimming took off 5 bases at V and 2 bases at J, with 10 bases between the two ends. Germline loops: CDR1 MNHNS, CDR2 SASEGT. The CDR3 runs to 13 residues.

This clone was seen repeatedly, ten times or more. This chain connects TRBV5-8 to TRBJ2-2; D perhaps matches TRBD1 (5 bases). V shed 0 bases and J shed 5 bases, with 8 bases lying between them. The CDR3 is 14 residues long. Germline CDR1 and CDR2: SGHTS and YDEGEE. The CDR3 DNA is TGTGCCAGCAGCTTGGGCACAGGTACCGGGGAGCTGTTTTTT. This codes for CASSLGTGTGELFF.

This clone showed up many times. This CDR3 reads CATSKFAGEPQHF. CDR3 in DNA: TGTGCCACCAGCAAATTCGCTGGGGAGCCCCAGCATTTT. The chain links TRBV15 to TRBJ1-5; no firm D call. With 4 bases removed from V and 8 bases from J, the gap between germline ends came to 12 bases. Germline values: CDR1 LNHNV, CDR2 YYDKDF (reference sequence). The CDR3 is 13 amino acids.

The gene calls are TRBV6-1 and TRBJ2-1, with 7 bases aligning to TRBD2. Germline CDR1 is MNHNS and CDR2 is SASEGT. The CDR3 has 15 amino acids. CDR3 region: CAAREWASGHTDQFF. The CDR3 bases are TGTGCAGCCAGGGAATGGGCTAGCGGACACACTGATCAGTTCTTC.

The rearrangement uses TRBV7-3 and TRBJ2-1, with 10 bases aligning to TRBD1. The germline V gene has CDR1 SGHTA and CDR2 FQGTGA. After removal of 2 bases from V and 5 bases from J, the junction contained 3 bases not matched to a gene. CDR3 length: 15 residues. This CDR3 is CASSLGQGGDNEQFF. Written as DNA, the CDR3 is TGTGCCAGCAGCTTAGGACAGGGGGGAGACAATGAGCAGTTCTTC.

The chain carries TRBV6-5 and TRBJ1-5, with 11 bases aligning to TRBD1. Germline V gives CDR1 MNHEY, CDR2 SVGAGI. This CDR3 is 14 amino acids long. After removal of 4 bases from V and 7 bases from J, the junction contained 3 bases not matched to a gene. The CDR3 region is CASSSGTGGQPQHF. CDR3 coding DNA: TGTGCCAGCAGTTCCGGGACAGGGGGACAGCCCCAGCATTTT.

Concerning this clone itself: The junction and the germline gene differ at one end; a read error may be behind it. The rearrangement uses TRBV6-1 and TRBJ1-5; D remains ambiguous. The germline V gene encodes CDR1 MNHNS and CDR2 SASEGT. The CDR3 has 13 amino acids. CDR3 sequence: CPSSERGGQPQNF. As DNA, the CDR3 is TGTCCCAGCAGTGAACGGGGTGGTCAGCCCCAGAATTTT.

This clone was detected once. An end of the junction does not agree with germline; a read error may underlie this. V gene TRBV5-1 combines with J gene TRBJ2-7, with TRBD1 as a possible D gene (5 bases). The length of the CDR3 is 16 residues. Germline values: CDR1 SGHRS, CDR2 YFSETQ. This CDR3 reads CACRSSPDSLVYEQYF. DNA for the CDR3: TGCGCCTGCAGGTCAAGCCCCGACAGCCTTGTCTACGAGCAGTACTTC.

This clone occurred a few times. This chain links TRBV6-1 with TRBJ1-5; no clear D gene. The V gene's germline CDR1 is MNHNS and CDR2 SASEGT. The V and J ends lost 8 bases and 4 bases respectively, with 15 bases between them. The CDR3 consists of 14 residues. DNA of the CDR3: TGTGCCAGCGGGAAGTGGGCATGTAATCAGCCCCAGCATTTT. This encodes CASGKWACNQPQHF.

This clone was seen at least ten times. A clone one base away is much larger, so this may be a read error. The CDR3 bases are TGTGCCAGCGAGACAGGGAGCTACCCTGGAAACACCATATATTTT. It translates to CASETGSYPGNTIYF. V gene TRBV19 combines with J gene TRBJ1-3; 7 nucleotides agree with TRBD1. CDR3 length equals 15 residues. After removal of 9 bases from V and 2 bases from J, the junction contained 10 bases not matched to a gene. Germline-derived CDR1 and CDR2 are LNHDA and SQIVND (reference sequence).

For this clone: Possible read error: a much larger clone is one base away. The rearrangement links TRBV12-3 or TRBV12-4 to TRBJ2-7; the D is unclear. The CDR3 has 15 amino acids. CDR3 amino acids: CASSLARVGSYGQYF. The CDR3 coding sequence is TGTGCCAGCAGTTTAGCGAGAGTCGGCTCCTACGGGCAGTACTTC.

This clone has more than one count but fewer than ten. This chain links TRBV12-3 or TRBV12-4 with TRBJ1-4; 8 nucleotides match TRBD1. The CDR3 totals 16 residues. The ends lost 6 bases at V and 4 bases at J; junction bases unmatched: 10. CDR3 sequence: CASSRTYGTGNEKLFF. The CDR3 nucleotides read TGTGCCAGCAGCCGTACCTACGGGACAGGTAATGAAAAACTGTTTTTT.

This clone was recorded many times. In the same sample, other DNA sequences code for this CDR3. J is TRBJ2-5 and V is TRBV19; D remains ambiguous. CDR3 length: 14 amino acids. Germline V CDR1 and CDR2: LNHDA, SQIVND (reference sequence). With 4 bases removed from V and 2 bases from J, the gap between germline ends came to 11 bases. As DNA, the CDR3 is TGTGCCAGTAGTACCGGAACCGCTCAAGAGACCCAGTACTTC. Protein: CASSTGTAQETQYF.

In this sample, this clone turned up many times. The gene calls are TRBV12-3 or TRBV12-4 and TRBJ2-3; D gene unclear. The V gene lost 2 bases and the J gene lost 1 base, with 7 bases spanning the gap. The CDR3 sequence is 14 residues long. The CDR3 DNA sequence: TGTGCCAGCAGTTTACTTGGGGGCACAGATACGCAGTATTTT. It is translated as CASSLLGGTDTQYF.

V and J are TRBV9 and TRBJ1-1; 9 bases match TRBD1. The length of the CDR3 is 16 residues. Losses at the gene ends were 3 bases for V and 4 bases for J; bases not matched to a gene: 10. Germline V CDR1 and CDR2: SGDLS, YYNGEE. The CDR3: CASSAAPGQGVTEAFF. The CDR3 coding sequence is TGTGCCAGCAGCGCAGCTCCGGGACAGGGCGTCACTGAAGCTTTCTTT.